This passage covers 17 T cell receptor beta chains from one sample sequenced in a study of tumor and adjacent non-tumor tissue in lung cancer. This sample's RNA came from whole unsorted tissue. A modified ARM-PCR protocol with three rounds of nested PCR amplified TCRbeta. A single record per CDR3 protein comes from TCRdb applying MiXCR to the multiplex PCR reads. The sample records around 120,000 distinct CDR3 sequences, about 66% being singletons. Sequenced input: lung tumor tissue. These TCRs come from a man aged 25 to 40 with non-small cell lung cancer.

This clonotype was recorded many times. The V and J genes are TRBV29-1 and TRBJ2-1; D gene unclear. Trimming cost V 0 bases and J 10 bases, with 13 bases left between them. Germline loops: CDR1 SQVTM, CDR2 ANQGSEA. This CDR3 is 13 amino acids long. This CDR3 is CSVEEYGQGEQFF. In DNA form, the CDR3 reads TGCAGCGTTGAAGAGTATGGCCAAGGGGAGCAGTTCTTC.

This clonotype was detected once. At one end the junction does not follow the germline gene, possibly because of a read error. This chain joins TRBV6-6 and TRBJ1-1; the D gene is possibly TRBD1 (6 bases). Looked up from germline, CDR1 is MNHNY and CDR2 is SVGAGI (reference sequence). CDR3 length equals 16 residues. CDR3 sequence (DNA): TGTGCCAGCATCGACTTCCCCGGGACACCGAACAATGAAGCTTTCTTT. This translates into CASIDFPGTPNNEAFF.

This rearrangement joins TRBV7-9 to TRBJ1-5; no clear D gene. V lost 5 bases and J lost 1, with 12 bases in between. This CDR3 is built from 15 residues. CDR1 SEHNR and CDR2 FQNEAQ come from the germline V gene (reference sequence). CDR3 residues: CASSAETESNQPQHF. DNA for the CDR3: TGTGCCAGCAGCGCCGAGACCGAAAGCAATCAGCCCCAGCATTTT.

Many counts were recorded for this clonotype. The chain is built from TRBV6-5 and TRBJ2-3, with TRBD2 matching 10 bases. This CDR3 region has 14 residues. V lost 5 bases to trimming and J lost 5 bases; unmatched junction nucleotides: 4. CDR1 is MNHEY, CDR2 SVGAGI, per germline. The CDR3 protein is CASSLAGDIDTQYF. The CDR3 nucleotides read TGTGCCAGCAGTCTAGCGGGGGATATAGATACGCAGTATTTT.

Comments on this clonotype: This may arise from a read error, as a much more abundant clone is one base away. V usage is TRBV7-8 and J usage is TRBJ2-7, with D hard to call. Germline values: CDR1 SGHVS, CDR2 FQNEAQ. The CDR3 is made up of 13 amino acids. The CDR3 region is CVSSLGSGYEQYF. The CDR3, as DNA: TGTGTCAGCAGCTTAGGGTCAGGTTACGAGCAGTACTTC. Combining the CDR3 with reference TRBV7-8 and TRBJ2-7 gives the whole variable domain GAGVSQSPRYKVAKRGQDVALRCDPISGHVSLFWYQQALGQGPEFLTYFQNEAQLDKSGLPSDRFFAERPEGSVSTLKIQRTQQEDSAVYLCVSSLGSGYEQYFGPGTRLTVT.

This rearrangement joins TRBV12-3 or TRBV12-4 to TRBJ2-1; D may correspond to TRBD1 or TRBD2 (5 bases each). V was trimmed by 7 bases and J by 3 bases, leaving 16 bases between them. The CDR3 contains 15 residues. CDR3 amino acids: CASTGGRGVYNEQFF. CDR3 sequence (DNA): TGTGCCAGCACAGGCGGTCGAGGGGTCTACAATGAGCAGTTCTTC.

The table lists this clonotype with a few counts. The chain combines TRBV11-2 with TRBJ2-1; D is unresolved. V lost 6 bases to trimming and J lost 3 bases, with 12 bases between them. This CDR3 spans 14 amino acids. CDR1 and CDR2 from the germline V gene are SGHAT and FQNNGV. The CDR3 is CASRSGLDYNEQFF. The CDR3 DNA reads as TGTGCCAGCAGATCAGGTTTAGACTACAATGAGCAGTTCTTC.

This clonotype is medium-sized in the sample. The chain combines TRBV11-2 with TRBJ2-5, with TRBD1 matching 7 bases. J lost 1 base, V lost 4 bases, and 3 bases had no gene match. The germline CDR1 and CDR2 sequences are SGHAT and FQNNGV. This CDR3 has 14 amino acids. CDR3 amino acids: CASSSGDSQETQYF. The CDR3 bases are TGTGCCAGCAGCTCCGGGGACAGCCAAGAGACCCAGTACTTC.

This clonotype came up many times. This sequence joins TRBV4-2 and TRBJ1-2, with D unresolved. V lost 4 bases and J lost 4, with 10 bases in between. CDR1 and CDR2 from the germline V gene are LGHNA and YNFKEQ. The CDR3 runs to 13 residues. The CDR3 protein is CASSLISAYGYTF. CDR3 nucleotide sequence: TGTGCCAGCAGCCTAATCAGCGCCTATGGCTACACCTTC.

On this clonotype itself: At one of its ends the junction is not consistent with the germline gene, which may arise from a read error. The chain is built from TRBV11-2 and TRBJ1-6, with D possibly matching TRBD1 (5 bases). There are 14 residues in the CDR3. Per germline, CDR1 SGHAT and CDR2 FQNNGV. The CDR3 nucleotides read TGTGCCAGCAACTTAGCGGGGGGTTCGGCATCCCTCCACTTT. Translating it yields CASNLAGGSASLHF.

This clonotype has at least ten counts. The chain's CDR3 is CASSESPGATQYF. DNA for the CDR3: TGCGCCAGCAGTGAGTCTCCGGGGGCGACCCAGTACTTC. The genes are TRBV10-2 and TRBJ2-5; D may be TRBD1 or TRBD2 (6 bases each). Germline values: CDR1 WSHSY, CDR2 SAAADI. V gave up 0 bases and J gave up 7 bases, with 9 bases separating them. The CDR3 contains 13 residues.

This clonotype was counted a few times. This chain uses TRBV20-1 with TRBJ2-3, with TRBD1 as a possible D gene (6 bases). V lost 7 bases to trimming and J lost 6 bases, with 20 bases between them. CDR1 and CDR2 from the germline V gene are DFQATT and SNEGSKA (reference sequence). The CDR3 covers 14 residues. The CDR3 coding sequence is TGCAGTGTAAAGGCGAGGGGGAACACTGATACGCAGTATTTT. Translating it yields CSVKARGNTDTQYF.

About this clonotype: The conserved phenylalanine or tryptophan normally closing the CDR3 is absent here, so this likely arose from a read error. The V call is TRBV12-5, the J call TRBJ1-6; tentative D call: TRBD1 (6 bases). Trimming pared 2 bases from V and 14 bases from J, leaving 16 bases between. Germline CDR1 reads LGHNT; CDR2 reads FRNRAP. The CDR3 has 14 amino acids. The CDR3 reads CASGLSTGSEALHL. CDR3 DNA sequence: TGTGCTAGTGGTTTGAGTACAGGGTCTGAGGCCCTCCACTTA.

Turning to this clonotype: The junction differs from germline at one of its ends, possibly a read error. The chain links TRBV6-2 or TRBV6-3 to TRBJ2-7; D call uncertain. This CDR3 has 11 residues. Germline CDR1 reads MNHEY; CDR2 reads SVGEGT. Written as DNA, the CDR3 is TGTGTCAGCAGTTACCAGTACGAACAGTACTTC. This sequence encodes CVSSYQYEQYF.

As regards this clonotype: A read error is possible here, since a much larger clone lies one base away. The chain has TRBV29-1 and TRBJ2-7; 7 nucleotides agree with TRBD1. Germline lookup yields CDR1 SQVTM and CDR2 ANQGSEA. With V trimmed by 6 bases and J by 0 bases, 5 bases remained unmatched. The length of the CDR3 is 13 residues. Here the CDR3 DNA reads TGCAGCGTCCGGGACAGCTTCTCCTACGAGCAGTACTTC. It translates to CSVRDSFSYEQYF.

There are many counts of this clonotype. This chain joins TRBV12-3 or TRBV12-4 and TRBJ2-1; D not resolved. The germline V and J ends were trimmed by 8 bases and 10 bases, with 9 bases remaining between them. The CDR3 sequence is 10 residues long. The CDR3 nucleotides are TGTGCCAGCTCAGTCACGGAGCAGTTCTTC. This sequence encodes CASSVTEQFF.

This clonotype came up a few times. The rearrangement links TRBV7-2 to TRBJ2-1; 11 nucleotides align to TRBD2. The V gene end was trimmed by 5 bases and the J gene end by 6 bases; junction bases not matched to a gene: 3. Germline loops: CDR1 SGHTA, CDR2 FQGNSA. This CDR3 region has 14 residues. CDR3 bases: TGTGCCAGCAGCCCTAGCGGGAGGCGCAATGAGCAGTTCTTC. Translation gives CASSPSGRRNEQFF.